The 17 T cell receptor beta chains listed next were all sequenced from one sample in a study of CD8+CD57+ T cells in acquired aplastic anemia. Genomic DNA served as template for TCR beta VDJ and CDR3 profiling. One entry per CDR3 protein results from TCRdb running MiXCR on the reads. The repertoire holds 250,000 to 350,000 distinct CDR3 sequences, approximately 56% seen once, with roughly 8% in the top ten. The sample comprised sorted CD4+, CD8+, or CD8+CD57+ T cells (not recorded which) from PBMCs. The receptors stem from a human donor with severe aplastic anemia or a healthy control (not recorded which).

As for this clonotype: An end of the junction does not agree with germline; a read error may underlie this. The chain carries TRBV5-1 and TRBJ2-7; TRBD2 matches at 10 bases. The CDR3 totals 15 residues. CDR1 is SGHRS and CDR2 is YFSETQ in the germline V gene. The CDR3 loop is CASSRASGSSYEQYF. The DNA of the CDR3 is TGTGCCAGCAGTCGTGCTAGCGGGAGCTCCTACGAGCAGTACTTC. The full variable domain, completed using reference TRBV5-1 and TRBJ2-7, is KAGVTQTPRYLIKTRGQQVTLSCSPISGHRSVSWYQQTPGQGLQFLFEYFSETQRNKGNFPGRFSGRQFSNSRSEMNVSTLELGDSALYLCASSRASGSSYEQYFGPGTRLTVT.

Many counts were recorded for this clonotype. The chain links TRBV29-1 to TRBJ1-2; 10 bases are shared with TRBD1. Per germline, CDR1 SQVTM and CDR2 ANQGSEA. Germline trimming cut 4 bases from V and 6 bases from J; bases unmatched to any gene: 5. The CDR3 contains 13 residues. As DNA, the CDR3 is TGCAGCGTTGTGGGACAGGGGAAGGATGGCTACACCTTC. Translated: CSVVGQGKDGYTF.

This clonotype was recorded at least ten times. This rearrangement joins TRBV30 to TRBJ1-6, with 8 bases fitting TRBD1. Trimming removed 1 base from V and 6 bases from J; junction bases left unmatched: 2. Germline assignment: CDR1 GTSNPN and CDR2 SVGIG (reference sequence). The CDR3 is 14 amino acids. CDR3 nucleotides: TGTGCCTGGAGTGGTGGACAGGGTAATTCACCCCTCCACTTT. Amino acids: CAWSGGQGNSPLHF.

This chain joins TRBV19 and TRBJ2-7, with a tentative D call TRBD1 (5 bases). The germline CDR1 and CDR2 sequences are LNHDA and SQIVND (reference sequence). Trimming pared 6 bases from V and 1 base from J, leaving 13 bases between. The CDR3 has 14 amino acids. CDR3 nucleotide sequence: TGTGCCAGTAGATTGACAGTTACGTCCTACGAGCAGTACTTC. This encodes CASRLTVTSYEQYF.

The chain links TRBV25-1 to TRBJ1-1, with no clear D. CDR1 and CDR2 from the germline V gene are MGHDK and SYGVNS. The ends were cut back, 6 bases at V and 5 bases at J, with 16 bases in the middle. The CDR3 length is 14 residues. Here the CDR3 reads CASSPALGGTEAFF. For the CDR3, the DNA is TGTGCCAGCAGCCCCGCCCTGGGTGGAACTGAAGCTTTCTTT.

The chain uses TRBV19 and TRBJ1-1, with TRBD1 as a possible D gene (6 bases). Germline loops: CDR1 LNHDA, CDR2 SQIVND (reference sequence). The V and J ends lost 5 bases and 4 bases respectively, with 17 bases between them. This CDR3 has 15 residues. In DNA, the CDR3 is TGTGCCAGTAGTGTCTACAGGGAGTTGGGCACTGAAGCTTTCTTT. It encodes CASSVYRELGTEAFF.

V usage is TRBV6-1 and J usage is TRBJ2-5; 8 bases align to TRBD1. The CDR3 covers 14 residues. J gave up 5 bases and V 6 bases, and 8 bases lay outside the gene matches. Germline V lookup: CDR1 MNHNS, CDR2 SASEGT. The CDR3 DNA reads as TGTGCCAGCAGGGCAGGACAGGGTAGGGAGACCCAGTACTTC. As protein: CASRAGQGRETQYF.

With regard to this clonotype: A much larger clonotype is one base distant, so this may be a read error. V is TRBV7-2 and J is TRBJ1-4; D gene uncertain. This CDR3 is built from 15 residues. V dropped 6 bases and J dropped 10 bases, with 21 bases sitting between them. The V gene's germline CDR1 is SGHTA and CDR2 FQGNSA. DNA for the CDR3: TGTGCCAGCAGTTACTCGACGGGTCGGGGTGGAAAACTGTTTTTT. Its translation: CASSYSTGRGGKLFF.

As DNA, the CDR3 is TGTGCCAGTAGTATCCCCGGGGGCGCTTTAACCTACGAGCAGTACTTC. It codes for CASSIPGGALTYEQYF. The J gene is TRBJ2-7, the V gene TRBV19, with D perhaps being TRBD1 or TRBD2 (6 bases each). Germline CDR1 and CDR2: LNHDA and SQIVND (reference sequence). The length of the CDR3 is 16 residues. Trimming removed 3 bases at V and 2 bases at J, with 17 bases between.

This rearrangement joins TRBV20-1 to TRBJ1-5, with a tentative D call TRBD1 (5 bases). Germline CDR1 is DFQATT and CDR2 is SNEGSKA (reference sequence). V gave up 6 bases and J gave up 4 bases, with 25 bases separating them. CDR3 length: 17 amino acids. The CDR3 bases are TGCAGTGCCCCTTCCTTGGGGGGGTGGGAAGCTAATCAGCCCCAGCATTTT. It codes for CSAPSLGGWEANQPQHF.

This clonotype has at least ten counts. The chain couples TRBV5-6 to TRBJ2-5; D is unclear. Germline V gene sequence: CDR1 SGHDT, CDR2 YYEEEE. Trimming shortened V by 2 bases and J by 0 bases, and 5 bases separated the two germline ends. The length of the CDR3 is 13 residues. CDR3 residues: CASSFLDQETQYF. The CDR3 nucleotides read TGTGCCAGCAGCTTCCTAGACCAAGAGACCCAGTACTTC. The full variable domain, with the rest looked up from reference TRBV5-6 and TRBJ2-5, is DAGVTQSPTHLIKTRGQQVTLRCSPKSGHDTVSWYQQALGQGPQFIFQYYEEEERQRGNFPDRFSGHQFPNYSSELNVNALLLGDSALYLCASSFLDQETQYFGPGTRLLVL.

The V and J genes are TRBV24-1 and TRBJ2-3, with unresolved D. Trimming took 7 bases from V and 4 from J, leaving 20 bases between them. This CDR3 comprises 16 residues. CDR1 is KGHDR, CDR2 SFDVKD, per germline. CDR3 residues: CATRAAVGWTADTQYF. The CDR3 nucleotides read TGTGCCACCAGAGCCGCGGTAGGTTGGACCGCAGATACGCAGTATTTT.

This rearrangement joins TRBV20-1 to TRBJ2-7; 7 nucleotides align to TRBD2. J was trimmed by 2 bases and V by 0 bases; bases with no gene match: 4. Germline lookup yields CDR1 DFQATT and CDR2 SNEGSKA (reference sequence). This CDR3 region has 14 residues. CDR3 in amino acids: CSARDSSGAYEQYF. Here the CDR3 DNA reads TGCAGTGCTAGAGATTCCAGCGGGGCCTACGAGCAGTACTTC.

This clonotype has just a few counts. The genes are TRBV19 and TRBJ1-1; the D gene is possibly TRBD1 (6 bases). Trimming stripped 6 bases from V and 12 bases from J, with 14 bases between. Germline CDR1 LNHDA, CDR2 SQIVND (reference sequence). The CDR3 is made up of 11 amino acids. The CDR3 DNA sequence: TGTGCCAGTAGCCCCGGACAGCGGACTTTCTTT. Its protein product is CASSPGQRTFF. The whole variable domain, filled in from reference TRBV19 and TRBJ1-1, reads DGGITQSPKYLFRKEGQNVTLSCEQNLNHDAMYWYRQDPGQGLRLIYYSQIVNDFQKGDIAEGYSVSREKKESFPLTVTSAQKNPTAFYLCASSPGQRTFFGQGTRLTVV.

This clonotype has only one observation. This chain connects TRBV2 to TRBJ2-3, with D maybe TRBD2 (6 bases). There are 16 residues in the CDR3. Trimming took 3 bases from V and 0 from J, leaving 13 bases between them. The germline gives CDR1 SNHLY, CDR2 FYNNEI. CDR3 DNA: TGTGCCAGCAGTGAGGGTAGCGGCACTAGCACAGATACGCAGTATTTT. Protein product: CASSEGSGTSTDTQYF.

Concerning this clonotype itself: At one of its ends the junction is not consistent with the germline gene, which may arise from a read error. The gene calls are TRBV11-2 and TRBJ2-5, with D possibly TRBD2 on 6 matching bases. Per germline, CDR1 SGHAT and CDR2 FQNNGV. This CDR3 has 16 residues. CDR3 DNA sequence: TGCGCCAGCAGCCAGATGGGATTAGCGGCACAAGAGACCCAGTACTTC. Its translation is CASSQMGLAAQETQYF. Looking up the rest from reference TRBV11-2 and TRBJ2-5 gives the full variable domain: EAGVAQSPRYKIIEKRQSVAFWCNPISGHATLYWYQQILGQGPKLLIQFQNNGVVDDSQLPKDRFSAERLKGVDSTLKIQPAKLEDSAVYLCASSQMGLAAQETQYFGPGTRLLVL.

The chain is built from TRBV12-2 and TRBJ2-3; the table's D call TRBD1 went unverified against the DNA. TRBV12-2 represents a pseudogene. The CDR3 is 17 amino acids. The CDR3 DNA sequence: TGTGCAAGTCGCTTAGGCGGCCTGGACAGGGTGACAGATACGCAGTATTTT. This codes for CASRLGGLDRVTDTQYF.